This TCR beta chain was sequenced in a study of control samples from healthy donors and cancer patients. Method: immunoSEQ multiplex PCR; TCRdb's copy keeps in-frame clones and lacks some. This sample has over 100,000 clones, with over 75% found just once. This clone was observed once. Trimming removed 0 bases at V and 3 bases at J, with 9 bases between. This CDR3 region has 14 residues. Germline CDR1 and CDR2: KGHSH and LQKENI. The sample consisted of blood. The receptor comes from a man between 50 and 59 years old in good health. The chain has TRBV18 and TRBJ2-7, with D possibly TRBD1 on 5 matching bases. The chain's CDR3 is CASSPPAGFYEQYF. CDR3 DNA sequence: TGTGCCAGCTCACCACCCGCAGGGTTCTACGAGCAGTACTTC.